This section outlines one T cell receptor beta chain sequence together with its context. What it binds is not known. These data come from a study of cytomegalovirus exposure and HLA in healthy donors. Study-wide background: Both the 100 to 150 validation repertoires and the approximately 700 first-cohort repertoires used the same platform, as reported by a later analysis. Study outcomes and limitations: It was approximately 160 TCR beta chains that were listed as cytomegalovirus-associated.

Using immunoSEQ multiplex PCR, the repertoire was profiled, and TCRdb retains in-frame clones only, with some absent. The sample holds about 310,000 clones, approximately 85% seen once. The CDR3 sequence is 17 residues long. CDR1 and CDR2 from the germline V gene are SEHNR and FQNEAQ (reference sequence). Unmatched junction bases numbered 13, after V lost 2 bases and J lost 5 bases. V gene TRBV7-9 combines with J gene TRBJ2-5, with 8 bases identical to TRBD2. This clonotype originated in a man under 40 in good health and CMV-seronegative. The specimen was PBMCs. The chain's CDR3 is CASSLWSGGYQGETQYF. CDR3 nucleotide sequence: TGTGCCAGCAGCTTATGGTCGGGGGGGTACCAAGGGGAGACCCAGTACTTC.